A single sample is the source of the 22 T cell receptor beta chains below, sequenced in a study of cytotoxic CD8 clonotypes in ibrutinib-treated CLL (dated by TCRdb to about 2021). The library was generated by the immunoSEQ multiplex PCR assay. Not all clones reach the TCRdb copy of this immuneACCESS table, which keeps in-frame sequences only. Checked studies attribute under half of the gap to unresolved V genes and leave the rest unexplained. The sample profile shows about 300,000 clones; more than 70% of them were found once. The biggest ten clones account for around 5.3% of the sample. This sample's time point label indicates: progressive disease on ibrutinib. The source was PBMCs, collected at disease progression, from a patient treated with ibrutinib. These receptor sequences come from a human donor with chronic lymphocytic leukemia.

As to this clone: The same CDR3 can be traced to other DNA sequences in this sample. V is TRBV27 and J is TRBJ1-1, with unresolved D. V was clipped by 2 bases and J by 0 bases, with 4 bases between them. CDR3 size: 13 residues. Germline V gene data show CDR1 as MNHEY and CDR2 as SMNVEV (reference sequence). The CDR3 sequence is CASSLGLNTEAFF. The DNA for the CDR3 is TGTGCCAGCAGTTTAGGACTGAACACTGAAGCTTTCTTT.

This chain uses TRBV6-6 with TRBJ1-5, with 9 positions matching TRBD1. The ends lost 4 bases at V and 5 bases at J; junction bases unmatched: 6. The CDR3 contains 15 residues. Germline CDR1 is MNHNY and CDR2 is SVGAGI (reference sequence). CDR3 in amino acids: CASSWTGVLDQPQHF. CDR3 DNA sequence: TGTGCCAGCAGTTGGACAGGGGTTTTGGATCAGCCCCAGCATTTT.

This chain links TRBV6-1 with TRBJ2-3; D is perhaps TRBD2 (5 bases). The germline V gene has CDR1 MNHNS and CDR2 SASEGT. The length of the CDR3 is 15 residues. Trimming took 6 bases from V and 2 from J, leaving 15 bases between them. DNA of the CDR3: TGTGCCAGCAGAGGGAGATTAGATACCACAGATACGCAGTATTTT. Amino acids: CASRGRLDTTDTQYF.

This rearrangement joins TRBV27 to TRBJ1-1; D is unclear. The CDR3 length is 14 residues. Germline V lookup: CDR1 MNHEY, CDR2 SMNVEV (reference sequence). The V gene lost 2 bases and the J gene lost 2 bases, with 9 bases spanning the gap. The CDR3 nucleotides read TGTGCCAGCAGTTTAAATATCAGAAACACTGAAGCTTTCTTT. Encoded protein: CASSLNIRNTEAFF.

The chain carries TRBV5-4 and TRBJ2-7; possible D gene TRBD1, 7 bases. CDR3 size: 15 residues. The V end lost 4 bases, the J end lost 5 bases, and 19 bases lay between the germline ends. The germline V gene has CDR1 SGHNT and CDR2 YYREEE (reference sequence). The CDR3, as DNA: TGTGCCAGCAGCCAAGAGGGGGCGGAGGGGGACGAGCAGTACTTC. The encoded protein is CASSQEGAEGDEQYF.

This chain joins TRBV10-1 and TRBJ1-4, with D possibly being TRBD1 (5 bases). The V and J ends lost 6 bases and 0 bases respectively, with 11 bases between them. Germline V gene data show CDR1 as WNHNN and CDR2 as SYGVQD (reference sequence). The CDR3 has 15 amino acids. The CDR3 DNA reads TGCGCCAGCAGCCTCGGGGGAGCAACTAATGAAAAACTGTTTTTT. Encoded protein: CASSLGGATNEKLFF.

The genes are TRBV7-9 and TRBJ1-2, with D unclear. CDR1 is SEHNR and CDR2 is FQNEAQ in the germline V gene (reference sequence). This CDR3 has 14 residues. Trimming stripped 5 bases from V and 3 bases from J, with 13 bases between. The DNA of the CDR3 is TGTGCCAGCAGCCCCGGGAGACATGACTATGGCTACACCTTC. Translating gives CASSPGRHDYGYTF. The whole variable domain, filled in from reference TRBV7-9 and TRBJ1-2, reads DTGVSQNPRHKITKRGQNVTFRCDPISEHNRLYWYRQTLGQGPEFLTYFQNEAQLEKSRLLSDRFSAERPKGSFSTLEIQRTEQGDSAMYLCASSPGRHDYGYTFGSGTRLTVV.

V and J are TRBV30 and TRBJ1-4, with D maybe TRBD1 (6 bases). Germline lookup yields CDR1 GTSNPN and CDR2 SVGIG (reference sequence). This CDR3 is built from 13 residues. The CDR3 is CAPRGRTNEKLFF. CDR3 nucleotide sequence: TGTGCTCCGAGGGGGAGGACTAATGAAAAACTGTTTTTT.

The chain is built from TRBV15 and TRBJ1-4; TRBD1 aligns across 9 bases. Trimming took 3 bases from V and 8 from J; bases not matched to a gene: 4. CDR3 length: 14 residues. Per the germline V gene, CDR1 is LNHNV and CDR2 is YYDKDF (reference sequence). The CDR3 loop is CATSRGTGSEKLFF. The CDR3 bases are TGTGCCACCAGCAGGGGGACAGGGAGCGAAAAACTGTTTTTT.

CDR3 DNA sequence: TGTGCCAGCAGCCGGACTAGCGGGAGGGCGCGATACAATGAGCAGTTCTTC. Its translation: CASSRTSGRARYNEQFF. The chain links TRBV7-6 to TRBJ2-1, with TRBD2 matching over 15 bases. The germline V gene has CDR1 SGHVS and CDR2 FNYEAQ. V shed 5 bases, J shed 4 bases, and the junction held 6 bases outside the gene matches. The CDR3 has 17 residues.

On this clone itself: In the same sample, other DNA sequences code for this CDR3. The chain recombines TRBV15 with TRBJ2-7, with 7 bases fitting TRBD1. The length of the CDR3 is 14 residues. Germline CDR1 is LNHNV and CDR2 is YYDKDF (reference sequence). V was clipped by 1 base and J by 2 bases; unmatched bases: 2. CDR3 DNA sequence: TGTGCCACCAGCAGAGGGACAGGACCCTACGAGCAGTACTTC. This codes for CATSRGTGPYEQYF. The full variable domain, with the rest looked up from reference TRBV15 and TRBJ2-7, is DAMVIQNPRYQVTQFGKPVTLSCSQTLNHNVMYWYQQKSSQAPKLLFHYYDKDFNNEADTPDNFQSRRPNTSFCFLDIRSPGLGDTAMYLCATSRGTGPYEQYFGPGTRLTVT.

The genes are TRBV2 and TRBJ1-4, with unresolved D. V lost 5 bases to trimming and J lost 0 bases, with 10 bases between them. Germline V gene sequence: CDR1 SNHLY, CDR2 FYNNEI. The CDR3 contains 15 residues. The CDR3 spells CASSQDGATNEKLFF. The CDR3 coding sequence is TGTGCCAGCAGTCAAGACGGTGCAACTAATGAAAAACTGTTTTTT.

The V call is TRBV9, the J call TRBJ1-2; possibly TRBD1 for D (5 bases). The CDR3 has 16 residues. The V gene lost 4 bases and the J gene lost 7 bases, with 23 bases spanning the gap. Germline loops: CDR1 SGDLS, CDR2 YYNGEE. The CDR3 region is CASSPYRRVLGAGYTF. The CDR3 coding sequence is TGTGCCAGCAGCCCCTATCGTCGGGTGCTTGGGGCTGGCTACACCTTC.

This clone has only one observation. V and J are TRBV28 and TRBJ2-7, with D perhaps matching TRBD1 (6 bases). Germline V gives CDR1 MDHEN, CDR2 SYDVKM. The CDR3 spans 15 residues. The V gene lost 6 bases and the J gene lost 3 bases, with 18 bases spanning the gap. The CDR3 here is CASRTDRTPLYEQYF. CDR3 nucleotide sequence: TGTGCCAGCAGAACAGACAGGACTCCCCTCTACGAGCAGTACTTC.

The V call is TRBV5-5, the J call TRBJ2-5; unclear D gene. The V gene lost 4 bases and the J gene lost 2 bases, with 12 bases spanning the gap. Germline assignment: CDR1 SGHKS and CDR2 YYEKEE (reference sequence). The CDR3 totals 14 residues. The CDR3 reads CASSPPIGQETQYF. DNA of the CDR3: TGTGCCAGCAGCCCGCCTATCGGACAAGAGACCCAGTACTTC.

This rearrangement joins TRBV4-2 to TRBJ2-1, with TRBD2 identical over 12 bases. The CDR3 contains 16 residues. Looked up from germline, CDR1 is LGHNA and CDR2 is YNFKEQ. Losses at the gene ends were 1 base for V and 6 bases for J; bases not matched to a gene: 4. DNA of the CDR3: TGTGCCAGCAGCCAAGGAACTAGCGGGGGGCGCAATGAGCAGTTCTTC. Its protein product is CASSQGTSGGRNEQFF.

The chain uses TRBV14 and TRBJ2-7, with TRBD2 as a possible D gene (6 bases). The V gene lost 2 bases and the J gene lost 3 bases, with 11 bases spanning the gap. The CDR3 sequence is 14 residues long. Germline values: CDR1 SGHDN, CDR2 FVKESK. The CDR3 coding sequence is TGTGCCAGCAGCCAACCCGGGGGAGTCTACGAGCAGTACTTC. Translating gives CASSQPGGVYEQYF.

The chain uses TRBV7-9 and TRBJ1-2; a possible D gene is TRBD1 (5 bases). Germline CDR1 SEHNR, CDR2 FQNEAQ (reference sequence). This CDR3 comprises 14 residues. V was shortened by 4 bases and J by 3 bases, with 12 bases between the two germline ends. The CDR3 loop reads CASSSGLRHYGYTF. The CDR3 nucleotides are TGTGCCAGCAGCTCGGGACTCCGGCACTATGGCTACACCTTC.

The V gene is TRBV6-4, the J gene TRBJ2-1; 8 bases agree with TRBD2. The CDR3 consists of 15 residues. CDR1 is MRHNA and CDR2 is SNTAGT in the germline V gene. With V trimmed by 2 bases and J by 3 bases, 3 bases remained unmatched. Here the CDR3 reads CASSDGAGGYNEQFF. The CDR3 DNA reads TGTGCCAGCAGTGACGGGGCGGGGGGCTACAATGAGCAGTTCTTC.

V gene TRBV7-2 combines with J gene TRBJ2-7; 7 bases are shared with TRBD2. The CDR3 is 16 amino acids. Germline-derived CDR1 and CDR2 are SGHTA and FQGNSA. V trimming: 6 bases; J trimming: 4 bases; junction bases outside the gene matches: 15. The CDR3 DNA is TGTGCCAGCAGGGAATGGCCGGGAGGCGCCTCTTACGAGCAGTACTTC. Translated, it gives CASREWPGGASYEQYF.

The chain carries TRBV23-1 and TRBJ2-5; TRBD1 aligns across 7 bases. TRBV23-1 is reported as an ORF; its role is uncertain. Trimming cost V 2 bases and J 0 bases; bases outside gene matches: 9. The CDR3 is 17 amino acids. CDR3 loop: CASSQRPGTEYQETQYF. Here the CDR3 DNA reads TGCGCCAGCAGTCAACGGCCGGGGACAGAGTACCAAGAGACCCAGTACTTC.

The J gene is TRBJ2-7, the V gene TRBV21-1; the D call TRBD2 from the table was never checked on the DNA. TRBV21-1 is a known pseudogene. This CDR3 has 15 amino acids. DNA for the CDR3: TGTGCCAGCAGCAACAGACTAGCGGGAGACTACGAGCAGTACTTC. Amino acid sequence: CASSNRLAGDYEQYF.